A selection of T cell receptor beta chains follows, all from one sample in a study of STAT5B mutations in CD4+ large granular lymphocyte leukemia. TCRdb's table, derived via immunoSEQ multiplex PCR, lists solely in-frame clones and lacks some. The sample includes tens of thousands of clones, 80% to 90% of them seen just once. The sequenced material came from CD4+ T cells from blood buffy coats. The receptors were gathered from a human donor in good health. CDR3s include the opening cysteine and the closing phenylalanine or tryptophan. The D gene is left open where the match is weak. Not all rows give a size; the values are once, few, many and, for expanded clones, a class.

V: TRBV11-3
size: .
J: TRBJ2-5
D: TRBD1
CDR3: CASSLQGAGETQYF
DNA: TGTGCCAGCAGCTTACAGGGGGCAGGAGAGACCCAGTACTTC

V: TRBV5-4
size: .
J: TRBJ2-7
D: .
CDR3: CASSLDSGPYEQYF
DNA: TGTGCCAGCAGCTTGGATAGCGGTCCCTACGAGCAGTACTTC

V: TRBV5-4
size: .
J: TRBJ2-5
D: .
CDR3: CASSLIRTGRLYATQYF
DNA: TGTGCCAGCAGCTTAATAAGGACGGGTCGTCTCTATGCGACCCAGTACTTC

V: TRBV7-9
size: .
J: TRBJ2-3
D: .
CDR3: CASSLAGAADTQYF
DNA: TGTGCCAGCAGCTTAGCGGGAGCTGCAGATACGCAGTATTTT

V: TRBV7-3
size: .
J: TRBJ2-1
D: .
CDR3: CASSPSYGDNEQFF
DNA: TGTGCCAGCAGCCCATCTTACGGGGACAATGAGCAGTTCTTC

V: TRBV27
size: .
J: TRBJ2-1
D: TRBD2
CDR3: CASRDLAGGEQFF
DNA: TGTGCCAGCAGGGATCTAGCGGGAGGGGAGCAGTTCTTC

V: TRBV2
size: .
J: TRBJ2-1
D: TRBD1
CDR3: CASRAGQGGNNEQFF
DNA: TGTGCCAGCAGAGCCGGACAGGGGGGTAACAATGAGCAGTTCTTC

V: TRBV10-2
size: .
J: TRBJ2-3
D: .
CDR3: CASKVGTSTDTQYF
DNA: TGCGCCAGCAAGGTGGGGACTAGCACAGATACGCAGTATTTT

V: TRBV28
size: .
J: TRBJ2-7
D: .
CDR3: CASSFSDPPYEQYF
DNA: TGTGCCAGCAGTTTCAGTGATCCCCCCTACGAGCAGTACTTC

V: TRBV13
size: .
J: TRBJ2-3
D: .
CDR3: CASSLSTDTQYF
DNA: TGTGCCAGCAGCCTCAGCACAGATACGCAGTATTTT

V: TRBV5-6
size: .
J: TRBJ1-4
D: TRBD1
CDR3: CASSPGPGGVKGGEKLFF
DNA: TGTGCCAGCAGCCCGGGGCCAGGGGGCGTAAAAGGCGGTGAAAAACTGTTTTTT

V: TRBV11-2
size: .
J: TRBJ2-1
D: TRBD2
CDR3: CASSSFGTRDNEQFF
DNA: TGTGCCAGCAGCTCCTTCGGGACTAGAGACAATGAGCAGTTCTTC

V: TRBV5-5
size: few
J: TRBJ1-1
D: .
CDR3: CASSQGQFLNTEAFF
DNA: TGTGCCAGCAGCCAAGGACAGTTCCTGAACACTGAAGCTTTCTTT

V: TRBV19
size: .
J: TRBJ2-1
D: .
CDR3: CASSIRSNEQFF
DNA: TGTGCCAGTAGTATACGTAGCAATGAGCAGTTCTTC

V: TRBV5-1
size: .
J: TRBJ2-7
D: TRBD2
CDR3: CASSPRPSGSYEQYF
DNA: TGCGCCAGCAGCCCACGCCCTAGCGGGAGTTACGAGCAGTACTTC

V: TRBV19
size: .
J: TRBJ2-7
D: .
CDR3: CASSMDISYEQYF
DNA: TGTGCCAGTAGTATGGACATCTCCTACGAGCAGTACTTC

V: TRBV6-1
size: .
J: TRBJ1-4
D: .
CDR3: CASTVQGGEKLFF
DNA: TGTGCCAGCACCGTACAGGGCGGTGAAAAACTGTTTTTT

V: TRBV10-3
size: .
J: TRBJ1-5
D: TRBD1
CDR3: CAISPGQGNNQPQHF
DNA: TGTGCCATCAGCCCGGGACAGGGGAACAATCAGCCCCAGCATTTT

V: TRBV27
size: .
J: TRBJ2-7
D: TRBD2
CDR3: CASSLAGTSGSYEQYF
DNA: TGTGCCAGCAGTTTAGCAGGGACTAGCGGTTCCTACGAGCAGTACTTC

V: TRBV5-1
size: .
J: TRBJ2-3
D: TRBD2
CDR3: CASSWGTSTSTDTQYF
DNA: TGCGCCAGCAGCTGGGGGACTAGCACCTCCACAGATACGCAGTATTTT

V: TRBV21-1
size: once
J: TRBJ2-2
D: .
CDR3: CASSKILGQKNTGELFF
DNA: TGTGCCAGCAGCAAAATACTGGGACAGAAAAACACCGGGGAGCTGTTTTTT

V: TRBV18
size: .
J: TRBJ2-7
D: TRBD1
CDR3: CASSPLGTGSNEQYF
DNA: TGTGCCAGCTCACCACTCGGGACAGGGAGCAACGAGCAGTACTTC

V: TRBV18
size: .
J: TRBJ2-7
D: TRBD1
CDR3: CASSDDRGEQYF
DNA: TGTGCCAGCTCAGATGACAGGGGCGAGCAGTACTTC

V: TRBV6-5
size: .
J: TRBJ1-1
D: .
CDR3: CASSYRFQGRDTEAFF
DNA: TGTGCCAGCAGTTACCGGTTCCAAGGGAGGGACACTGAAGCTTTCTTT

V: TRBV5-1
size: .
J: TRBJ1-3
D: .
CDR3: CASSLAEGNTIYF
DNA: TGCGCCAGCAGCTTGGCGGAAGGAAACACCATATATTTT

V: TRBV7-8
size: .
J: TRBJ1-4
D: TRBD1
CDR3: CASSRRTGGLVGEKLFF
DNA: TGTGCCAGCAGCCGCCGGACAGGGGGCCTCGTTGGGGAAAAACTGTTTTTT

V: TRBV6-5
size: .
J: TRBJ1-4
D: TRBD1
CDR3: CASSYSGTGNEKLFF
DNA: TGTGCCAGCAGTTACTCGGGGACAGGAAATGAAAAACTGTTTTTT

V: TRBV12-5
size: .
J: TRBJ1-3
D: .
CDR3: CASGPGIVSGNTIYF
DNA: TGTGCTAGTGGCCCCGGGATCGTCTCTGGAAACACCATATATTTT

V: TRBV9
size: .
J: TRBJ2-1
D: .
CDR3: CASSGGGSSYNEQFF
DNA: TGTGCCAGCAGCGGAGGGGGAAGCTCCTACAATGAGCAGTTCTTC

V: TRBV7-9
size: few
J: TRBJ1-5
D: .
CDR3: CASSFGPNQPQHF
DNA: TGTGCCAGCAGCTTTGGACCGAATCAGCCCCAGCATTTT

V: TRBV6-6
size: .
J: TRBJ2-7
D: TRBD2
CDR3: CASSPGTTSSYEQYF
DNA: TGTGCCAGCAGTCCGGGGACTACCTCCTCCTACGAGCAGTACTTC

V: TRBV7-9
size: .
J: TRBJ2-4
D: .
CDR3: CASSNEGSRNIQYF
DNA: TGTGCCAGCAGCAACGAGGGGAGTCGGAACATTCAGTACTTC

V: TRBV18
size: .
J: TRBJ2-2
D: TRBD1
CDR3: CASSPRTGANTGELFF
DNA: TGTGCCAGCTCACCACGGACAGGGGCGAACACCGGGGAGCTGTTTTTT

V: TRBV27
size: .
J: TRBJ1-4
D: .
CDR3: CASRSLLAAYNEKLFF
DNA: TGTGCCAGCAGGTCCCTCCTGGCGGCCTATAATGAAAAACTGTTTTTT

V: TRBV7-9
size: .
J: TRBJ2-7
D: .
CDR3: CASSLMGGKYEQYF
DNA: TGTGCCAGCAGCTTAATGGGCGGCAAGTACGAGCAGTACTTC

V: TRBV5-1
size: .
J: TRBJ2-2
D: .
CDR3: CASSRDFNTGELFF
DNA: TGCGCCAGCAGCAGGGACTTCAACACCGGGGAGCTGTTTTTT

V: TRBV19
size: .
J: TRBJ1-5
D: .
CDR3: CASTGRVMASNQPQHF
DNA: TGTGCCAGTACCGGCCGGGTCATGGCCAGCAATCAGCCCCAGCATTTT

V: TRBV6-1
size: .
J: TRBJ2-3
D: TRBD2
CDR3: CASSEEGGGRLAGGVQDTQYF
DNA: TGTGCCAGCAGTGAAGAGGGAGGGGGACGGCTAGCGGGAGGGGTGCAAGATACGCAGTATTTT

V: TRBV19
size: .
J: TRBJ1-4
D: TRBD1
CDR3: CVTTEGASTNEKLFF
DNA: TGTGTCACAACGGAGGGGGCGTCAACTAATGAAAAACTGTTTTTT

V: TRBV29-1
size: .
J: TRBJ2-3
D: .
CDR3: CSTTGWGSTDTQYF
DNA: TGCAGCACGACCGGTTGGGGAAGCACAGATACGCAGTATTTT